Below, 26 T cell receptor beta chains from the same sample are listed, as sequenced in a study of somatic mutations in cytotoxic T cells in rheumatoid arthritis. Measured with immunoSEQ multiplex PCR; TCRdb has only the in-frame clones, and not every one. The sample carries around 15,000 clones, roughly 79% recorded once. Sample: CD8+ T cells sorted from blood. These receptors came from an adult with rheumatoid arthritis.

V is TRBV6-6 and J is TRBJ1-5; possibly TRBD1 for D (5 bases). The CDR3 sequence is 16 residues long. V gave up 5 bases and J gave up 1 base, with 15 bases separating them. CDR1 is MNHNY and CDR2 is SVGAGI in the germline V gene (reference sequence). The CDR3 protein is CASSPLGLRSNQPQHF. In nucleotides, the CDR3 is TGTGCCAGCAGTCCCCTGGGACTCAGGAGCAATCAGCCCCAGCATTTT.

The chain joins TRBV2 to TRBJ1-1; no clear D. Looked up from germline, CDR1 is SNHLY and CDR2 is FYNNEI. The CDR3 extends over 13 amino acids. V was clipped by 8 bases and J by 0 bases, with 10 bases between them. Written as DNA, the CDR3 is TGTGCCAGCTCAACGGGGATGAACACTGAAGCTTTCTTT. Translated: CASSTGMNTEAFF. Together with reference TRBV2 and TRBJ1-1, the CDR3 gives the full variable domain: EPEVTQTPSHQVTQMGQEVILRCVPISNHLYFYWYRQILGQKVEFLVSFYNNEISEKSEIFDDQFSVERPDGSNFTLKIRSTKLEDSAMYFCASSTGMNTEAFFGQGTRLTVV.

This clone occurred a few times. This chain uses TRBV15 with TRBJ1-1; 7 bases align to TRBD1. V lost 4 bases, J lost 1 base, and 3 bases stayed unmatched. From germline, CDR1 is LNHNV and CDR2 YYDKDF (reference sequence). CDR3 size: 14 residues. The DNA of the CDR3 is TGTGCCACCAGCACCTGGACAGGGAACACTGAAGCTTTCTTT. It translates to CATSTWTGNTEAFF.

The V call is TRBV21-1, the J call TRBJ2-5. TRBV21-1 is a listed pseudogene. This CDR3 comprises 17 residues. CDR3 sequence (DNA): TGTGCCAGCAGCAGGGTCTCCGGGACCGCACGGAAAGAGACCCAGTACTTC. Translation gives CASSRVSGTARKETQYF.

The rearrangement joins TRBV27 to TRBJ2-7, with D perhaps TRBD1 (6 bases). Between the trimmed V and J ends, which lost 3 bases and 2 bases, there was a span of 11 bases. Germline values: CDR1 MNHEY, CDR2 SMNVEV (reference sequence). The CDR3 consists of 14 residues. CDR3 coding DNA: TGTGCCAGCAGTTTCTGGGGGCGCCCCTACGAGCAGTACTTC. Amino acids: CASSFWGRPYEQYF.

This chain links TRBV28 with TRBJ2-5; D is uncertain. This CDR3 is 13 amino acids long. Trimming left V 3 bases short and J 4 bases short, with 9 bases between. The germline CDR1 and CDR2 sequences are MDHEN and SYDVKM. CDR3 nucleotides: TGTGCCAGCAGTTTTTTTTTGGGAGAGACCCAGTACTTC. Protein sequence: CASSFFLGETQYF.

The chain carries TRBV5-1 and TRBJ1-1; D unclear. Germline V gene data show CDR1 as SGHRS and CDR2 as YFSETQ. The CDR3 loop spans 15 amino acids. Trimming removed 0 bases from V and 2 bases from J, with 11 bases in between. The CDR3 sequence is CASSLEPGRNTEAFF. DNA for the CDR3: TGCGCCAGCAGCTTGGAACCTGGTCGTAACACTGAAGCTTTCTTT.

The J gene is TRBJ2-3, the V gene TRBV19; 10 nucleotides match TRBD2. Germline trimming cut 3 bases from V and 5 bases from J; bases unmatched to any gene: 5. Germline CDR1 and CDR2: LNHDA and SQIVND (reference sequence). CDR3 length equals 15 residues. CDR3 residues: CASSISGGLLDTQYF. CDR3 in DNA: TGTGCCAGTAGTATTAGCGGGGGGTTATTAGATACGCAGTATTTT.

The chain joins TRBV19 to TRBJ1-1; possible D gene TRBD1, 5 bases. V dropped 3 bases and J dropped 1 base, with 12 bases sitting between them. Germline values: CDR1 LNHDA, CDR2 SQIVND (reference sequence). The length of the CDR3 is 15 residues. CDR3 DNA: TGTGCCAGTAGTATTAACGGGGCCCAGAACACTGAAGCTTTCTTT. Residues: CASSINGAQNTEAFF.

This chain joins TRBV18 and TRBJ1-6; D is unclear. CDR1 is KGHSH and CDR2 is LQKENI in the germline V gene. V was pared by 3 bases and J by 3 bases, with 9 bases between. This CDR3 has 15 residues. The CDR3 reads CASSPLESYNSPLHF. CDR3 nucleotides: TGTGCCAGCTCACCCCTGGAGAGCTATAATTCACCCCTCCACTTT.

CDR3 in amino acids: CASSLAGGAHQETQYF. For the CDR3, the DNA is TGTGCCAGCAGTTTAGCGGGGGGCGCCCACCAAGAGACCCAGTACTTC. V and J are TRBV6-5 and TRBJ2-5; 10 nucleotides align to TRBD2. Trimming removed 4 bases from V and 0 bases from J; junction bases left unmatched: 5. The CDR3 runs to 16 residues. In germline, CDR1 is MNHEY, CDR2 SVGAGI.

This rearrangement joins TRBV25-1 to TRBJ2-5, with 7 bases aligning to TRBD1. Trimming at V came to 4 bases and at J to 2 bases, leaving 4 bases not matched to a gene. Germline CDR1 reads MGHDK; CDR2 reads SYGVNS. The CDR3 covers 14 residues. In DNA form, the CDR3 reads TGTGCCAGCAGTGCCTCGGGACAGCAAGAGACCCAGTACTTC. Translated: CASSASGQQETQYF.

The rearrangement joins TRBV6-1 to TRBJ1-5, with a possible D match to TRBD1 (5 bases). V lost 9 bases, J lost 4 bases, and 16 bases lay in between. CDR1 MNHNS and CDR2 SASEGT come from the germline V gene. The CDR3 consists of 14 residues. The CDR3 is CASTLWGLNQPQHF. The CDR3 region has the DNA TGTGCCAGTACGCTTTGGGGGTTGAATCAGCCCCAGCATTTT.

V is TRBV19 and J is TRBJ1-2; 8 bases are shared with TRBD1. The CDR3 is made up of 15 amino acids. With V trimmed by 5 bases and J by 5 bases, 10 bases remained unmatched. Germline V gives CDR1 LNHDA, CDR2 SQIVND (reference sequence). CDR3: CASSVSGTGYYGYTF. CDR3 sequence (DNA): TGTGCCAGTAGTGTTTCCGGGACAGGATATTATGGCTACACCTTC.

The chain employs TRBV7-8 and TRBJ2-7; D might be TRBD1 (6 bases). The CDR3 runs to 14 residues. The germline gives CDR1 SGHVS, CDR2 FQNEAQ. V lost 4 bases to trimming and J lost 5 bases, with 15 bases between them. CDR3 sequence (DNA): TGTGCCAGCAGCTCGCCGGGACAAACCAACGAGCAGTACTTC. It codes for CASSSPGQTNEQYF.

In regard to this clone: Mismatch with germline at one junction end may stem from a read error. V gene TRBV2 combines with J gene TRBJ2-5; 9 bases agree with TRBD2. The CDR3 runs 13 residues. CDR1 is SNHLY, CDR2 FYNNEI, per germline. The CDR3 sequence is CASIAGDQETQYF. The CDR3 coding sequence is TGTGCCAGCATAGCGGGGGACCAGGAGACCCAGTACTTC.

CDR3 nucleotide sequence: TGTGCCATCAGTGACCTACTGGGTTACGAGCAGTACTTC. The encoded protein is CAISDLLGYEQYF. This chain joins TRBV10-3 and TRBJ2-7, with D uncertain. CDR1 ENHRY and CDR2 SYGVKD come from the germline V gene. V was clipped by 3 bases and J by 4 bases, with 10 bases between them. This CDR3 spans 13 amino acids.

The chain combines TRBV30 with TRBJ1-1; D remains ambiguous. CDR1 is GTSNPN, CDR2 SVGIG, per germline (reference sequence). There are 13 residues in the CDR3. V lost 8 bases and J 2 bases, leaving 15 bases between the germline ends. The CDR3 spells CAEMEWVNTEAFF. CDR3 in DNA: TGTGCCGAAATGGAATGGGTAAACACTGAAGCTTTCTTT.

The V call is TRBV5-6, the J call TRBJ2-1, with 10 bases matching TRBD2. This CDR3 spans 16 amino acids. Per the germline V gene, CDR1 is SGHDT and CDR2 is YYEEEE. V lost 6 bases to trimming and J lost 3 bases; unmatched junction nucleotides: 9. CDR3 in amino acids: CASTFPSGSHYNEQFF. The DNA for the CDR3 is TGTGCCAGCACCTTCCCTAGCGGGAGTCACTACAATGAGCAGTTCTTC.

This clone was counted between two and nine times. In DNA form, the CDR3 reads TGTGCCAGCGTGACTCGCACTGAAGCTTTCTTT. This translates into CASVTRTEAFF. The chain uses TRBV2 and TRBJ1-1; D not certain. The CDR3 runs 11 residues. Germline CDR1 is SNHLY and CDR2 is FYNNEI. Trimming shortened V by 8 bases and J by 4 bases, and 8 bases separated the two germline ends.

This clone has only a few counts. The chain recombines TRBV7-9 with TRBJ2-3; perhaps TRBD2 as D (5 bases). Trimming removed 2 bases from V and 4 bases from J, with 10 bases in between. CDR3 length equals 14 residues. From germline, CDR1 is SEHNR and CDR2 FQNEAQ (reference sequence). The CDR3 region is CASSLSLVADTQYF. The CDR3 DNA is TGTGCCAGCAGCTTATCACTAGTGGCAGATACGCAGTATTTT.

The chain's CDR3 is CASSIIAGGTDTQYF. The CDR3 DNA sequence: TGCGCCAGCAGTATAATAGCGGGGGGCACAGATACGCAGTATTTT. This chain connects TRBV10-2 to TRBJ2-3; 9 bases agree with TRBD2. The CDR3 is made up of 15 amino acids. V gave up 5 bases and J gave up 1 base; unmatched junction bases: 4. The germline gives CDR1 WSHSY, CDR2 SAAADI.

The chain has TRBV7-6 and TRBJ2-1; D unclear. Trimming removed 2 bases at V and 4 bases at J, with 6 bases between. This CDR3 is 13 amino acids long. Germline V gene sequence: CDR1 SGHVS, CDR2 FNYEAQ. Here the CDR3 DNA reads TGTGCCAGCAGCTTATCACTTTACAATGAGCAGTTCTTC. It encodes CASSLSLYNEQFF.

The CDR3 spells CASSLGQGADGYTF. The CDR3 bases are TGCGCCAGCAGCTTGGGACAGGGGGCGGATGGCTACACCTTC. The V gene is TRBV5-1, the J gene TRBJ1-2, with 10 bases lining up with TRBD1. This CDR3 comprises 14 residues. V lost 0 bases and J lost 6; bases outside the gene matches: 2. Germline V gene data show CDR1 as SGHRS and CDR2 as YFSETQ.

This sequence joins TRBV2 and TRBJ2-7; weak D call: TRBD1 (7 bases). The V and J ends lost 2 bases and 2 bases respectively, with 16 bases between them. Per the germline V gene, CDR1 is SNHLY and CDR2 is FYNNEI. The CDR3 is 16 residues long. The CDR3: CASSELGGAGTYEQYF. CDR3 DNA: TGTGCCAGCAGTGAATTAGGGGGCGCGGGGACCTACGAGCAGTACTTC.

This chain links TRBV14 with TRBJ2-2, with 8 bases lining up with TRBD1. This CDR3 is 17 amino acids long. Per the germline V gene, CDR1 is SGHDN and CDR2 is FVKESK. The V gene end was trimmed by 1 base and the J gene end by 3 bases; junction bases not matched to a gene: 7. CDR3 DNA: TGTGCCAGCAGCCAAGTGGCCGGACAGGGTTACACCGGGGAGCTGTTTTTT. It encodes CASSQVAGQGYTGELFF.